This T cell receptor (beta chain) was captured in a study of early T cells in non-severe SARS-CoV-2 infection. Concerning this clonotype itself: Its antigen is not identified.

Study observations and caveats: A preference for anti-spike CD8 responses marked VDJdb matching, which missed private and CD4 specificities.

Researchers tagged individual cDNA molecules with unique molecular identifiers. Each CDR3 protein gets one entry after TCRdb re-called the 5' RACE reads with MiXCR. The repertoire consists of 55,000 to 80,000 distinct CDR3 sequences, with under 14% occurring once and the leading ten covering 3% to 4%. The sequence derives from an adult who was a healthcare worker with PCR-confirmed SARS-CoV-2 infection or an uninfected control (not recorded which). Source material: whole blood.

CDR3 sequence (DNA): TGCAGCGTGGGGAGGGCCTACGAGCAGTACTTC. This codes for CSVGRAYEQYF. The rearrangement links TRBV29-1 to TRBJ2-7; 7 bases map to TRBD2. The CDR3 is 11 residues long. Germline V gives CDR1 SQVTM, CDR2 ANQGSEA. V was clipped by 6 bases and J by 2 bases; unmatched bases: 1.